This paragraph reports one TCR beta chain. Random hexamers served to reverse transcribe roughly 0.45 to 1 ug RNA. TCRdb re-derived calls from the immunoSEQ multiplex PCR reads in MiXCR, one entry per CDR3 protein. The data hold about 73,000 distinct CDR3 sequences, with just under 95% observed a single time. The sample is drawn from a study of CD8 T cells in Susac syndrome. The sequenced material came from CD8+ T cells from PBMCs. The source is a human donor with multiple sclerosis.

The CDR3 sequence: CSVEYNEQFF. In DNA form, the CDR3 reads TGCAGCGTTGAGTACAATGAGCAGTTCTTC. The chain recombines TRBV29-1 with TRBJ2-1; D gene ambiguous. The germline V and J ends were trimmed by 3 bases and 4 bases, with 1 base remaining between them. The CDR3 contains 10 residues. Germline values: CDR1 SQVTM, CDR2 ANQGSEA.